The sequence of this T cell receptor beta chain was determined in a study of T cells in narcolepsy. Study-level information: Healthy controls were enrolled alongside patients with narcolepsy type 1 or type 2. Study results and caveats: Same-patient CSF and blood CD4+ T cell clonotypes included HCRT-specific and TRIB2-specific autoreactive ones.

About this clone: Its target is unknown.

The data were produced by immunoSEQ multiplex PCR, yet TCRdb's version contains in-frame clones alone and is incomplete. The repertoire holds over 15,000 clones, approximately 85% seen once, with approximately 40% in the top ten. V dropped 6 bases and J dropped 5; count of bases not matched to a gene: 7. CDR1 is ENHRY, CDR2 SYGVKD, per germline. This CDR3 is built from 14 residues. The sequence was collected from a human donor in good health. Sequencing input: memory (CD45RA-) CD4+ T cells from blood. The chain is built from TRBV10-3 and TRBJ2-3; 8 positions agree with TRBD2. CDR3 bases: TGTGCCATCAGAAAAGCGGGGGAAAAAGATACGCAGTATTTT. This codes for CAIRKAGEKDTQYF.